This TCR beta chain was retrieved from a study of control samples from healthy donors and cancer patients. Profiled with immunoSEQ multiplex PCR; TCRdb holds only in-frame clones, not every one. There are more than 65,000 clones in the sample; around 84% occur only once, and about 14% lies in the top ten. The V gene lost 4 bases and the J gene lost 7 bases, with 19 bases spanning the gap. The CDR3 spans 16 residues. Germline CDR1 and CDR2: LNHDA and SQIVND (reference sequence). The receptor's source is a man between 45 and 60 years old in good health. Sequencing was done on a sample of blood. V gene TRBV19 combines with J gene TRBJ2-2; the D gene is possibly TRBD1 (5 bases). The CDR3 reads CASSKRQLARNGELFF. CDR3 DNA: TGTGCCAGTAGTAAGCGACAGTTGGCCCGGAACGGGGAGCTGTTTTTT.